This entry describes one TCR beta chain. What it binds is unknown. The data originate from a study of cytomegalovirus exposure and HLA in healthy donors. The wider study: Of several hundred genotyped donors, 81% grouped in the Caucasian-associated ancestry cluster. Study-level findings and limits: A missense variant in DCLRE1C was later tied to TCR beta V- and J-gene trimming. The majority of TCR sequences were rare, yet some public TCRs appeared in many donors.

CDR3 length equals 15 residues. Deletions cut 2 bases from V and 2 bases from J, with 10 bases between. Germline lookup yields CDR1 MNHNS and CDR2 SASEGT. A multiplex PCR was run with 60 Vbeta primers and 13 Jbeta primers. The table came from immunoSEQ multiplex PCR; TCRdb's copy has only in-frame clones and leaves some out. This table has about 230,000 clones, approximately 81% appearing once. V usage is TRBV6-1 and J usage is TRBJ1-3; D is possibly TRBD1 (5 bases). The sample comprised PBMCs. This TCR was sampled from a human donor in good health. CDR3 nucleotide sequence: TGTGCCAGCAGTGAACTTGCGGGGGCTGGAAACACCATATATTTT. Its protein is CASSELAGAGNTIYF.